This TCR beta chain derives from a study of T cell changes during pregnancy in multiple sclerosis. This table comes from immunoSEQ multiplex PCR, and its TCRdb copy is limited to in-frame clones, with some not included. The table shows about 8,500 clones, with about 90% occurring only once. In its sample, this clone was seen once. The source of this sequence is a female donor in good health, enrolled as a control in a pregnancy study. Sequences were derived from CD8+ T cells from peripheral blood mononuclear cells, sampled in the first trimester of pregnancy.

The CDR3 is CASSPTVGANVLTF. The CDR3 DNA reads as TGTGCCAGCAGTCCGACAGTCGGGGCCAACGTCCTGACTTTC. This chain joins TRBV27 and TRBJ2-6; D is perhaps TRBD1 (5 bases). Germline V CDR1 and CDR2: MNHEY, SMNVEV (reference sequence). The V and J ends lost 5 bases and 4 bases respectively, with 9 bases between them. The length of the CDR3 is 14 residues.